This TCR beta chain came from a study of T cell responses to AZD1222 COVID-19 vaccine. Study findings and constraints: Spike-specific TCR breadth and depth both grew after two AZD1222 doses.

Profiled with immunoSEQ multiplex PCR; TCRdb holds only in-frame clones, not every one. The data contain about 140,000 clones, about nine tenths of them singletons. This clone occurred once. The antigen is unknown. The length of the CDR3 is 16 residues. Losses at the gene ends were 5 bases for V and 8 bases for J; bases not matched to a gene: 12. Germline V gene sequence: CDR1 SGHAT, CDR2 FQNNGV. This receptor was identified in an adult who received the AZD1222 COVID-19 vaccine. The sample was peripheral blood, taken 28 days after the second AZD1222 dose. The chain has TRBV11-2 and TRBJ2-3; 11 bases map to TRBD2. The CDR3: CASSQDRGLAGGTQYF. Written as DNA, the CDR3 is TGTGCCAGCAGCCAAGACCGAGGTCTAGCGGGAGGTACGCAGTATTTT.